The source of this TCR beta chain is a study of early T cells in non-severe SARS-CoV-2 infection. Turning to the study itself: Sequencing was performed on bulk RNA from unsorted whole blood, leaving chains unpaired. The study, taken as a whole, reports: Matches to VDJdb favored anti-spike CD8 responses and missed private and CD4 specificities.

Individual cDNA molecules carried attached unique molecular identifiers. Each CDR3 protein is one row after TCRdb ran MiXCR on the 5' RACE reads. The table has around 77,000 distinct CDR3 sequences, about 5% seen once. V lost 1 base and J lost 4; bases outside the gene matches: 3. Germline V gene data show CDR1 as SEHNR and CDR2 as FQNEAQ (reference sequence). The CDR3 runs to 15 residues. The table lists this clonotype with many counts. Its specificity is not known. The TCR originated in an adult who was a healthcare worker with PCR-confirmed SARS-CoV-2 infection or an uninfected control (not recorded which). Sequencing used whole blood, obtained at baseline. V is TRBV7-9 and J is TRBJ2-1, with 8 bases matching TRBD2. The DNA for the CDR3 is TGTGCCAGCAGCTTAGGGGCGGGAGGATACAATGAGCAGTTCTTC. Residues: CASSLGAGGYNEQFF.